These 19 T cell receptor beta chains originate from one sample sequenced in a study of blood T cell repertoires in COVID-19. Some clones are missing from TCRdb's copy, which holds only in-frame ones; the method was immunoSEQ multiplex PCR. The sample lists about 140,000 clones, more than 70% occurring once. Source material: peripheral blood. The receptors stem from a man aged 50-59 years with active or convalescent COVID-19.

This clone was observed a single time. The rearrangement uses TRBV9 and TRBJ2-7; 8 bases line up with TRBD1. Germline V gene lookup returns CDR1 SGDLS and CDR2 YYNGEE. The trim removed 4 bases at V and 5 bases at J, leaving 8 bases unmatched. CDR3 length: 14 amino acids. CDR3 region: CASSPRDRPDEQYF. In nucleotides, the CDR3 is TGTGCCAGCAGCCCTCGGGACAGGCCCGACGAGCAGTACTTC.

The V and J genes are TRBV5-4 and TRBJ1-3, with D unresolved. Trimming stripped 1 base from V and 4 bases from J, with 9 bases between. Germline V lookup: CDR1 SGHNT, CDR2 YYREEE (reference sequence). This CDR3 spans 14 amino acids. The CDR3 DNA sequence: TGTGCCAGCAGCTTGTACGGAGCGGGAAACACCATATATTTT. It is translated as CASSLYGAGNTIYF.

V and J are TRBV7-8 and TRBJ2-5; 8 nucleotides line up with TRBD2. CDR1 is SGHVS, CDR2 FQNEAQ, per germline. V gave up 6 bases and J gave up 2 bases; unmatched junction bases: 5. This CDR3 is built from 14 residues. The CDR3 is CASRRLASQETQYF. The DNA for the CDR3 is TGTGCCAGCAGACGACTAGCGAGTCAAGAGACCCAGTACTTC.

For the CDR3, the DNA is TGTGCCAGCAGTTATGGGTACAGGTCGAACACTGAAGCTTTCTTT. The encoded protein is CASSYGYRSNTEAFF. The chain joins TRBV6-5 to TRBJ1-1; the D gene is possibly TRBD1 (5 bases). V gave up 3 bases and J gave up 1 base, with 12 bases separating them. This CDR3 is built from 15 residues. Germline V gene data show CDR1 as MNHEY and CDR2 as SVGAGI.

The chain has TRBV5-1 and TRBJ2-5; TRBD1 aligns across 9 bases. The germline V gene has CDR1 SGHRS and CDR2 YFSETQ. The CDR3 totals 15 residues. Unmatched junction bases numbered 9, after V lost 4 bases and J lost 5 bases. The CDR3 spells CASSPGQGGPETQYF. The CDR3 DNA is TGCGCCAGCAGCCCGGGACAGGGAGGCCCGGAGACCCAGTACTTC.

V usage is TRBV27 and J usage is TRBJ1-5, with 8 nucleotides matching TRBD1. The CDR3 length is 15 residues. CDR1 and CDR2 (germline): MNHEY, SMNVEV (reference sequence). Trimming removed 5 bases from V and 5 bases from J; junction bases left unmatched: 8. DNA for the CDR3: TGTGCCAGCAGTCCAACCGGGACAGGCTATCAGCCCCAGCATTTT. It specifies CASSPTGTGYQPQHF.

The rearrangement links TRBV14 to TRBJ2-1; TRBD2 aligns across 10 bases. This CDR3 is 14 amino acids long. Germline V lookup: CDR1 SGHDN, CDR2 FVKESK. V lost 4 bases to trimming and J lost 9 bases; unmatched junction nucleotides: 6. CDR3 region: CASSRLAGVSEQFF. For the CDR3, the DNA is TGTGCCAGCAGCCGGCTAGCGGGAGTATCTGAGCAGTTCTTC.

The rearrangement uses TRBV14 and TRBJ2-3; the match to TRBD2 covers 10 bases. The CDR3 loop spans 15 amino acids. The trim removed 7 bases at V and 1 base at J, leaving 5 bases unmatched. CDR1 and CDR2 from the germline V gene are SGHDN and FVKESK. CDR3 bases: TGTGCCAGCACTCTCACTAGCGGGGGCACAGATACGCAGTATTTT. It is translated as CASTLTSGGTDTQYF.

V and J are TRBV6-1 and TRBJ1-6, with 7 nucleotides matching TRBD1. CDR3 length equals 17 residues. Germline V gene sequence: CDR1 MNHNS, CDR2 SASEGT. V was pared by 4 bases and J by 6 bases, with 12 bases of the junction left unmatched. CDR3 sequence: CASSAYYGDSGNSPLHF. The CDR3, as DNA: TGTGCCAGCAGTGCGTATTACGGGGACAGCGGTAATTCACCCCTCCACTTT.

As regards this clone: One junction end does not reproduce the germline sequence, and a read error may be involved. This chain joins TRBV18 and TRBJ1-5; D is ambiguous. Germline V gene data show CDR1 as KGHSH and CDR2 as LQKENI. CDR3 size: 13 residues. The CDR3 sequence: CASTPGDNQPQHF. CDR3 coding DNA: TGTGCCAGCACACCGGGAGACAATCAGCCCCAGCATTTT.

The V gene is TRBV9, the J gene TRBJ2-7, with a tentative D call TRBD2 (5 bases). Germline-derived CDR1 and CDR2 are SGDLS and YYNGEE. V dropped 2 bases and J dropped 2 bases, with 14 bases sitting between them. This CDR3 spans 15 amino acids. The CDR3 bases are TGTGCCAGCAGCGTCCTGCCGGGAAGAACCTACGAGCAGTACTTC. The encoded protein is CASSVLPGRTYEQYF.

This chain's CDR3 is CASSVGLGLADSYEQYF. The CDR3 nucleotides are TGTGCCAGCAGCGTAGGACTGGGACTAGCGGACTCCTACGAGCAGTACTTC. The genes are TRBV9 and TRBJ2-7, with 11 bases aligning to TRBD2. The CDR3 runs 17 residues. Germline V gives CDR1 SGDLS, CDR2 YYNGEE. The ends lost 0 bases at V and 0 bases at J; junction bases unmatched: 5.

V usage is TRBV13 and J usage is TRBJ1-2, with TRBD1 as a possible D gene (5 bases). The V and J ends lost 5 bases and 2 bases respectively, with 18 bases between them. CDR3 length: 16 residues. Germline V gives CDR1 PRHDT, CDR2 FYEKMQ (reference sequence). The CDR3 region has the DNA TGTGCCAGCAGCCAATCAAGGCGGTCAGGGAACTATGGCTACACCTTC. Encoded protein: CASSQSRRSGNYGYTF.

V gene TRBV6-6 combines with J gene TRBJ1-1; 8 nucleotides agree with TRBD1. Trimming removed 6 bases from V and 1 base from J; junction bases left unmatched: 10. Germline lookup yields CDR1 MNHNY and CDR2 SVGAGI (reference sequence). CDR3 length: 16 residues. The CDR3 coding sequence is TGTGCCAGCAGCTCTGGACAGGGCTTAGGGAACACTGAAGCTTTCTTT. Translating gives CASSSGQGLGNTEAFF.

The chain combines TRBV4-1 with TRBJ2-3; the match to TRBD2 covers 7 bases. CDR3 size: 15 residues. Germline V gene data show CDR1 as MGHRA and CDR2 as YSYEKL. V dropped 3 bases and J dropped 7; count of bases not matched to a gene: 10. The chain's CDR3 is CASSHPREGRNTQYF. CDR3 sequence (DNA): TGCGCCAGCAGCCACCCCAGGGAGGGACGAAATACGCAGTATTTT.

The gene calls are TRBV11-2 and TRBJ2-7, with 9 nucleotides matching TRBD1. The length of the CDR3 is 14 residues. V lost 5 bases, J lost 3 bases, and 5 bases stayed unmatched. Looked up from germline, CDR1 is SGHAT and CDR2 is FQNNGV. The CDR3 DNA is TGTGCCAGCAGCCTGGACAGGGGAGTCTACGAGCAGTACTTC. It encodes CASSLDRGVYEQYF.

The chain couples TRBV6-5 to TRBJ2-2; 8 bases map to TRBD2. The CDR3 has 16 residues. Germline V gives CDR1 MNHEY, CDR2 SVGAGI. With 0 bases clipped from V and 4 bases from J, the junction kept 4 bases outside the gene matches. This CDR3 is CASSYSGAGGTGELFF. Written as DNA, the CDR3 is TGTGCCAGCAGTTACTCTGGGGCGGGGGGCACCGGGGAGCTGTTTTTT.

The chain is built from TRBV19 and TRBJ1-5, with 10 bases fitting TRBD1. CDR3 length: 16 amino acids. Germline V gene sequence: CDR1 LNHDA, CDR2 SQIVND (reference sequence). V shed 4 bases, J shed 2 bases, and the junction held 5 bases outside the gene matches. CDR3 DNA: TGTGCCAGTAGTACCCGACAGGGGGCGGGCAATCAGCCCCAGCATTTT. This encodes CASSTRQGAGNQPQHF.

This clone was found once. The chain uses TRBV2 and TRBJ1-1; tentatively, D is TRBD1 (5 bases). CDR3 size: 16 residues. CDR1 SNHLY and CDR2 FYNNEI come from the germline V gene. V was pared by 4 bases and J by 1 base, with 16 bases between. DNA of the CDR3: TGTGCCAGCAGTGGTAGTAGGCGGGGCAGGAACACTGAAGCTTTCTTT. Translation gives CASSGSRRGRNTEAFF. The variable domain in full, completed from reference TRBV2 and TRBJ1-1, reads EPEVTQTPSHQVTQMGQEVILRCVPISNHLYFYWYRQILGQKVEFLVSFYNNEISEKSEIFDDQFSVERPDGSNFTLKIRSTKLEDSAMYFCASSGSRRGRNTEAFFGQGTRLTVV.